These 18 T cell receptor beta chains were all obtained from the same sample, sequenced in a study of control samples from healthy donors and cancer patients. Data came from immunoSEQ multiplex PCR; TCRdb stores just in-frame clones and leaves some out. The sample consists of tens of thousands of clones, about 90% of them appearing once. Sequencing input: blood. All receptors derive from a man in his forties or fifties in good health.

V usage is TRBV29-1 and J usage is TRBJ1-1; D gene uncertain. Germline V gene sequence: CDR1 SQVTM, CDR2 ANQGSEA. Trimming cost V 4 bases and J 1 base, with 10 bases left between them. This CDR3 region has 13 residues. The CDR3 DNA follows: TGCAGCGTTGCACCGCAAACGAACACTGAAGCTTTCTTT. Translated: CSVAPQTNTEAFF.

This rearrangement joins TRBV27 to TRBJ1-2; 8 bases map to TRBD1. CDR1 is MNHEY and CDR2 is SMNVEV in the germline V gene (reference sequence). Unmatched junction bases numbered 9, after V lost 5 bases and J lost 4 bases. The CDR3 has 15 residues. In nucleotides, the CDR3 is TGTGCCAGCAGTGCCCCCGGGACAGGCATCTATGGCTACACCTTC. It specifies CASSAPGTGIYGYTF.

The chain carries TRBV6-5 and TRBJ1-2; 9 nucleotides line up with TRBD1. CDR3 length equals 16 residues. With V trimmed by 2 bases and J by 6 bases, 10 bases remained unmatched. In germline, CDR1 is MNHEY, CDR2 SVGAGI. The CDR3 reads CASSYTRTGAADGYTF. The CDR3 region has the DNA TGTGCCAGCAGTTACACCCGGACAGGGGCGGCGGATGGCTACACCTTC.

V and J are TRBV7-9 and TRBJ1-1, with D possibly being TRBD1 (5 bases). CDR1 is SEHNR and CDR2 is FQNEAQ in the germline V gene (reference sequence). V gave up 6 bases and J gave up 5 bases, with 10 bases separating them. There are 12 residues in the CDR3. CDR3 protein: CASSAGITEAFF. The CDR3 bases are TGTGCCAGCAGTGCAGGGATAACTGAAGCTTTCTTT.

The chain uses TRBV28 and TRBJ2-1; D unresolved. This CDR3 region has 14 residues. Germline V gives CDR1 MDHEN, CDR2 SYDVKM. The CDR3 nucleotides read TGTGCAGCAAAGCGCCTGAGCTCCTACAATGAGCAGTTCTTC. Translating it yields CAAKRLSSYNEQFF. The full variable domain, completed using reference TRBV28 and TRBJ2-1, is DVKVTQSSRYLVKRTGEKVFLECVQDMDHENMFWYRQDPGLGLRLIYFSYDVKMKEKGDIPEGYSVSREKKERFSLILESASTNQTSMYLCAAKRLSSYNEQFFGPGTRLTVL.

The chain has TRBV2 and TRBJ1-5, with no clear D. The germline gives CDR1 SNHLY, CDR2 FYNNEI. The CDR3 covers 13 residues. V shed 2 bases and J shed 0 bases, with 2 bases lying between them. The CDR3 loop is CASSENSNQPQHF. CDR3 DNA: TGTGCCAGCAGTGAAAATAGCAATCAGCCCCAGCATTTT.

The V gene is TRBV29-1, the J gene TRBJ2-2; the D is unclear. Germline CDR1 reads SQVTM; CDR2 reads ANQGSEA. This CDR3 region has 13 residues. Trimming removed 7 bases at V and 5 bases at J, with 14 bases between. CDR3 loop: CSAQTVQTGELFF. DNA for the CDR3: TGCAGCGCGCAGACGGTCCAGACCGGGGAGCTGTTTTTT.

The rearrangement uses TRBV23-1 and TRBJ2-5; 11 nucleotides agree with TRBD1. TRBV23-1 is reported as an ORF; its role is uncertain. The CDR3 loop spans 15 amino acids. Trimming at V came to 4 bases and at J to 4 bases, leaving 5 bases not matched to a gene. In nucleotides, the CDR3 is TGCGCCAGCAGTCCGACGGACAGGGGGCCAGAGACCCAGTACTTC. It is translated as CASSPTDRGPETQYF.

J is TRBJ1-5 and V is TRBV28; 10 positions agree with TRBD1. The CDR3 spans 15 residues. V lost 5 bases, J lost 2 bases, and 3 bases stayed unmatched. Germline V gene sequence: CDR1 MDHEN, CDR2 SYDVKM. CDR3 region: CASSPGTGGNQPQHF. CDR3 DNA: TGTGCCAGCAGTCCCGGGACAGGGGGCAATCAGCCCCAGCATTTT.

In this sample, this clone turned up once. The rearrangement links TRBV10-3 to TRBJ1-3, with TRBD1 matching over 7 bases. Trimming removed 4 bases from V and 2 bases from J; junction bases left unmatched: 8. The CDR3 length is 16 residues. Germline V lookup: CDR1 ENHRY, CDR2 SYGVKD. The CDR3 DNA is TGTGCCATCAGTGCCAATCCCGACAGGGCTGGAAACACCATATATTTT. Amino acid sequence: CAISANPDRAGNTIYF.

About this clone: One end of the junction is discordant with germline, which a read error may explain. The J gene is TRBJ1-5, the V gene TRBV27, with D hard to call. CDR3 size: 14 residues. The germline gives CDR1 MNHEY, CDR2 SMNVEV (reference sequence). CDR3 DNA: TGTGCCAGCAGTTTATCTGTTAGCCATCAGCCCCAGCATTTT. Its translation is CASSLSVSHQPQHF.

The chain employs TRBV19 and TRBJ2-7; 8 bases agree with TRBD2. V lost 5 bases to trimming and J lost 1 base; unmatched junction nucleotides: 7. CDR1 and CDR2 (germline): LNHDA, SQIVND (reference sequence). The CDR3 extends over 15 amino acids. In nucleotides, the CDR3 is TGTGCCAGTAGTTCGGGGACTAGTCGATCCTACGAGCAGTACTTC. Residues: CASSSGTSRSYEQYF.

V is TRBV6-6 and J is TRBJ2-1; 10 bases fit TRBD1. The V gene end was trimmed by 7 bases and the J gene end by 8 bases; junction bases not matched to a gene: 11. The CDR3 length is 15 residues. CDR1 is MNHNY and CDR2 is SVGAGI in the germline V gene (reference sequence). The CDR3 is CASTKTGGSRDEQFF. DNA of the CDR3: TGTGCCAGCACTAAGACAGGGGGCTCCAGGGATGAGCAGTTCTTC.

This clone has only one observation. The junction shows a germline mismatch at one end, possibly a read error. The chain is built from TRBV29-1 and TRBJ2-3; D uncertain. The germline V gene encodes CDR1 SQVTM and CDR2 ANQGSEA. This CDR3 is 12 amino acids long. CDR3 sequence (DNA): TGCAGCGTCGAAGCTAGCACAGATACGCAGTATTTT. It translates to CSVEASTDTQYF.

This clone was recorded once. This chain connects TRBV18 to TRBJ1-5; D gene uncertain. Germline-derived CDR1 and CDR2 are KGHSH and LQKENI. Trimming stripped 5 bases from V and 0 bases from J, with 14 bases between. The CDR3 runs 16 residues. CDR3 amino acids: CASSVSGINSNQPQHF. CDR3 DNA sequence: TGTGCCAGCTCAGTGTCGGGGATTAATAGCAATCAGCCCCAGCATTTT. Full variable domain (rest looked up from reference TRBV18 and TRBJ1-5): NAGVMQNPRHLVRRRGQEARLRCSPMKGHSHVYWYRQLPEEGLKFMVYLQKENIIDESGMPKERFSAEFPKEGPSILRIQQVVRGDSAAYFCASSVSGINSNQPQHFGDGTRLSIL.

The chain carries TRBV6-5 and TRBJ1-5, with 7 bases that match TRBD1. From germline, CDR1 is MNHEY and CDR2 SVGAGI. The V segment lost 6 bases and the J segment 2 bases; nucleotides outside the gene matches: 7. This CDR3 comprises 15 residues. The CDR3 is CASRSAGGGNQPQHF. The CDR3 DNA sequence: TGTGCCAGCAGGTCAGCAGGGGGAGGCAATCAGCCCCAGCATTTT.

About this clone: Because the CDR3's place on the DNA is in doubt, the DNA is left out and the CDR3 is given as listed by TCRdb. The chain has TRBV2 and TRBJ1-2; TRBD1, as called in the table, went unchecked against the DNA. The V gene's germline CDR1 is SNHLY and CDR2 FYNNEI. With termini counted, the CDR3 has 13 amino acids. This CDR3 is CASILGTADGYTF.

The chain joins TRBV7-9 to TRBJ2-7; 11 bases match TRBD1. The trim removed 4 bases at V and 5 bases at J, leaving 13 bases unmatched. Germline lookup yields CDR1 SEHNR and CDR2 FQNEAQ (reference sequence). CDR3 length: 17 residues. The CDR3 sequence is CASSSWRGTGGFNEQYF. DNA of the CDR3: TGTGCCAGCAGCTCCTGGCGGGGGACAGGGGGTTTCAACGAGCAGTACTTC.